The present entry profiles one T cell receptor beta chain with its context. This clonotype was found a few times. Its recognized antigen is unknown. Nothing much larger sits one base from this clone, and base qualities are not available. The library came from PCR. Sequencing instrument: Illumina HiSeq 2500. To normalize quantification of the TCRbeta repertoire, the TCR libraries were built with molecular barcoding that relied on unique molecular identifiers. Starting from the raw public reads, TCRdb applied fastp trimming at Q25, assembled clones with MiXCR and retained in-frame beta chains. CDR3 protein sequences are deduplicated, and each keeps its most common genes and DNA. This sample is represented by 530,000 or so distinct CDR3 sequences; 27% of them were singletons. Of the sample, 36% falls within the top ten clones. This entry belongs to a study of T-cell reconstitution after alpha-beta-depleted transplantation in children listed by TCRdb under 2016. Regarding the complete study: The study quantitatively tracked T-cell immune reconstitution after TCRalphabeta/CD19-depleted allogeneic hematopoietic cell transplantation in children using TCR repertoire profiling.

Paper-wide results and their limitations: Over the following months the frequencies of hyperexpanded clones went down, and after one year T-cell counts and TCRbeta diversity were mostly credited to newly produced T cells. About two months after transplant, the apparently early recovery of alphabetaT-cell counts reportedly depended on just several hundred clones that had expanded rapidly and came from non-depleted graft cells. In some patients, the high TCRbeta diversity seen at day 60 was put down to recipient T cells and intrathymic progenitors that had survived conditioning.

The treatment or condition label of this sample denotes: allogeneic hematopoietic cell transplantation with graft depleted of TCRalphabeta T cells and CD19 B cells. The transplant recipients were children given TCRalphabeta/CD19-depleted allogeneic hematopoietic cell grafts. V gives up 1 base and J gives up 7 bases, and the segment between their germline ends measures 12 bases. CDR1 is given as SGHRS and CDR2 as YFSETQ, both from the germline V gene. Measured from the cysteine to the phenylalanine, the CDR3 is 13 residues long. The kept DNA is CDR3 alone, 39 bases in frame from the first base. Sample: PBMCs, taken before TCRalphabeta/CD19-depleted stem cell transplant. This receptor was taken from a boy younger than two with Wiskott-Aldrich syndrome, due to receive a stem cell transplant. The chain joins TRBV5-1 to TRBJ2-7; the D gene cannot be named for sure. The nucleotide sequence is TGCGCCAGCAGCTTGTCCCCCCATATGGAGCAGTACTTC. Its translation is CASSLSPHMEQYF.